Listed here are 21 T cell receptor beta chains from one sample, sequenced in a study of cytotoxic CD8 clonotypes in ibrutinib-treated CLL. TCRdb keeps only in-frame clones here, not all; method: immunoSEQ multiplex PCR. The repertoire holds about 270,000 clones, around 76% seen once, with around 5.1% in the top ten. Sequencing was performed on PBMCs, taken at disease progression, from a patient treated with ibrutinib. The receptors stem from a human donor with chronic lymphocytic leukemia.

The rearrangement uses TRBV21-1 and TRBJ2-3. TRBV21-1 corresponds to a pseudogene. The CDR3 consists of 15 residues. CDR3 region: CASSTHDQPTDTQYF. The DNA for the CDR3 is TGTGCCAGCAGCACCCACGACCAACCCACAGATACGCAGTATTTT.

CDR3 in DNA: TGTGCCAGCAGCTTAACTGGAACCCAGTACTTC. Amino acids: CASSLTGTQYF. This chain uses TRBV13 with TRBJ2-5; D gene ambiguous. This CDR3 comprises 11 residues. The ends were cut back, 2 bases at V and 8 bases at J, with 6 bases in the middle. Germline V gene sequence: CDR1 PRHDT, CDR2 FYEKMQ (reference sequence).

This chain joins TRBV6-6 and TRBJ1-5; D call uncertain. Trimming left V 5 bases short and J 4 bases short, with 9 bases between. This CDR3 has 13 residues. Germline V gene data show CDR1 as MNHNY and CDR2 as SVGAGI (reference sequence). The CDR3 sequence: CASSPLGNQPQHF. The CDR3 coding sequence is TGTGCCAGCAGTCCCTTGGGAAATCAGCCCCAGCATTTT.

The rearrangement uses TRBV25-1 and TRBJ1-2; maybe TRBD1 (6 bases). The CDR3 is 14 amino acids. Germline CDR1 and CDR2: MGHDK and SYGVNS. The V end was cut by 5 bases, the J end by 4 bases, with 14 bases between. The CDR3 protein is CASSRAGAGYGYTF. The CDR3 DNA sequence: TGTGCCAGCAGTAGGGCAGGGGCCGGCTATGGCTACACCTTC.

The gene calls are TRBV7-2 and TRBJ2-7; tentative D call: TRBD2 (6 bases). Germline CDR1 reads SGHTA; CDR2 reads FQGNSA. Trimming left V 1 base short and J 4 bases short, with 14 bases between. CDR3 length: 15 amino acids. CDR3 bases: TGTGCCAGCAGCTTAGAGACTAGAGCCTCTTACGAGCAGTACTTC. This sequence encodes CASSLETRASYEQYF.

This chain uses TRBV2 with TRBJ2-7, with D unresolved. The length of the CDR3 is 14 residues. CDR1 and CDR2 (germline): SNHLY, FYNNEI. V lost 3 bases and J lost 0, with 9 bases in between. CDR3 protein: CASSERLSSYEQYF. The CDR3 DNA is TGTGCCAGCAGTGAGCGGTTGAGCTCCTACGAGCAGTACTTC.

The gene calls are TRBV11-2 and TRBJ2-7; 9 positions match TRBD2. With 2 bases clipped from V and 2 bases from J, the junction kept 10 bases outside the gene matches. Per the germline V gene, CDR1 is SGHAT and CDR2 is FQNNGV. CDR3 length: 17 residues. The CDR3 coding sequence is TGTGCCAGCAGCTTAACCCCTAGCGGGGTGACCCCCTACGAGCAGTACTTC. It codes for CASSLTPSGVTPYEQYF. Drawing the rest from reference TRBV11-2 and TRBJ2-7, the complete variable domain is EAGVAQSPRYKIIEKRQSVAFWCNPISGHATLYWYQQILGQGPKLLIQFQNNGVVDDSQLPKDRFSAERLKGVDSTLKIQPAKLEDSAVYLCASSLTPSGVTPYEQYFGPGTRLTVT.

The rearrangement joins TRBV27 to TRBJ2-4; D is unclear. The CDR3 has 18 residues. Germline CDR1 is MNHEY and CDR2 is SMNVEV (reference sequence). V lost 3 bases and J 2 bases, leaving 20 bases between the germline ends. The CDR3 nucleotides are TGTGCCAGCAGTTTTTGTGGGATCCTCCCTGTGACCAAAAACATTCAGTACTTC. It is translated as CASSFCGILPVTKNIQYF.

There are a few counts of this clone. V usage is TRBV7-9 and J usage is TRBJ2-5; a weak D match, TRBD1 (6 bases). CDR3 length: 18 residues. Germline V CDR1 and CDR2: SEHNR, FQNEAQ (reference sequence). Trimming pared 5 bases from V and 2 bases from J, leaving 24 bases between. CDR3: CASSTTPGRWTDQETQYF. In DNA, the CDR3 is TGTGCCAGCAGCACGACACCGGGACGCTGGACAGATCAAGAGACCCAGTACTTC.

CDR3 loop: CASSVEMINSPLHF. The CDR3 coding sequence is TGTGCCAGCAGCGTTGAAATGATTAATTCACCCCTCCACTTT. The rearrangement uses TRBV9 and TRBJ1-6; no clear D gene. CDR1 is SGDLS, CDR2 YYNGEE, per germline. The CDR3 sequence is 14 residues long. The ends were cut back, 2 bases at V and 6 bases at J, with 9 bases in the middle.

The rearrangement joins TRBV9 to TRBJ1-1; 7 nucleotides agree with TRBD1. CDR1 is SGDLS, CDR2 YYNGEE, per germline. CDR3 size: 16 residues. Trimming removed 3 bases from V and 1 base from J; junction bases left unmatched: 9. The CDR3 DNA reads as TGTGCCAGCAGCGGGGGACAGATGGGGTGGAACACTGAAGCTTTCTTT. Translation gives CASSGGQMGWNTEAFF.

V gene TRBV7-8 combines with J gene TRBJ2-7; TRBD2 is a possible D gene (5 bases). The CDR3 covers 17 residues. Germline V gene data show CDR1 as SGHVS and CDR2 as FQNEAQ. Trimming took off 4 bases at V and 0 bases at J, with 19 bases between the two ends. The CDR3 region has the DNA TGTGCCAGCAGCTCCAGCAGAGGGATAGGGAGCTCCTACGAGCAGTACTTC. Its protein product is CASSSSRGIGSSYEQYF. Full variable domain (remainder filled in from reference TRBV7-8 and TRBJ2-7): GAGVSQSPRYKVAKRGQDVALRCDPISGHVSLFWYQQALGQGPEFLTYFQNEAQLDKSGLPSDRFFAERPEGSVSTLKIQRTQQEDSAVYLCASSSSRGIGSSYEQYFGPGTRLTVT.

V is TRBV27 and J is TRBJ2-7; D may match TRBD1 or TRBD2 (6 bases each). The V end was cut by 2 bases, the J end by 4 bases, with 9 bases between. The CDR3 length is 13 residues. CDR1 MNHEY and CDR2 SMNVEV come from the germline V gene (reference sequence). The CDR3 DNA reads TGTGCCAGCAGTTTACGGGGGCTATACGAGCAGTACTTC. Protein product: CASSLRGLYEQYF.

The V gene is TRBV9, the J gene TRBJ2-3, with TRBD2 matching over 9 bases. CDR1 SGDLS and CDR2 YYNGEE come from the germline V gene. V dropped 0 bases and J dropped 2; count of bases not matched to a gene: 7. The CDR3 is 17 amino acids. In nucleotides, the CDR3 is TGTGCCAGCAGCGTAGCGGTAGCGGGAGTATTCACAGATACGCAGTATTTT. Residues: CASSVAVAGVFTDTQYF.

This chain joins TRBV19 and TRBJ2-1, with D perhaps being TRBD1 or TRBD2 (7 bases each). Germline V gives CDR1 LNHDA, CDR2 SQIVND (reference sequence). The CDR3 is 13 amino acids. V lost 6 bases to trimming and J lost 8 bases, with 14 bases between them. CDR3 DNA: TGTGCCAGTAGGCAGGGGGGGATGGATGAGCAGTTCTTC. Protein sequence: CASRQGGMDEQFF.

In this sample, this clone turned up once. The chain carries TRBV5-6 and TRBJ2-3, with TRBD1 matching over 8 bases. Trimming removed 3 bases from V and 4 bases from J; junction bases left unmatched: 1. In germline, CDR1 is SGHDT, CDR2 YYEEEE. The CDR3 length is 13 residues. In nucleotides, the CDR3 is TGTGCCAGCAGCTCGACAGGGGCAGATACGCAGTATTTT. This sequence encodes CASSSTGADTQYF.

This clone has only one observation. The chain joins TRBV6-5 to TRBJ2-1, with a possible D match to TRBD2 (6 bases). CDR1 is MNHEY and CDR2 is SVGAGI in the germline V gene. The V gene lost 0 bases and the J gene lost 11 bases, with 17 bases spanning the gap. The CDR3 covers 15 residues. CDR3 sequence reads: CASSYSAAGQGQQFF. Here the CDR3 DNA reads TGTGCCAGCAGTTACTCGGCAGCGGGCCAAGGTCAGCAGTTCTTC.

This rearrangement joins TRBV27 to TRBJ2-7; D might be TRBD2 (5 bases). The ends were cut back, 6 bases at V and 7 bases at J, with 19 bases in the middle. This CDR3 has 14 residues. CDR1 and CDR2 (germline): MNHEY, SMNVEV (reference sequence). The CDR3 loop reads CASRTTRTTGEQYF. The CDR3 coding sequence is TGTGCCAGCAGGACGACAAGAACTACGGGGGAGCAGTACTTC.

V is TRBV7-8 and J is TRBJ2-7; D ambiguous. Between the trimmed V and J ends, which lost 1 base and 2 bases, there was a span of 3 bases. The CDR3 runs to 12 residues. Germline V gene data show CDR1 as SGHVS and CDR2 as FQNEAQ. As DNA, the CDR3 is TGTGCCAGCAGCTTAGTCCCCTACGAGCAGTACTTC. Protein: CASSLVPYEQYF. Variable domain in full (rest from reference TRBV7-8 and TRBJ2-7): GAGVSQSPRYKVAKRGQDVALRCDPISGHVSLFWYQQALGQGPEFLTYFQNEAQLDKSGLPSDRFFAERPEGSVSTLKIQRTQQEDSAVYLCASSLVPYEQYFGPGTRLTVT.

The chain joins TRBV14 to TRBJ1-2; D remains unclear. Germline V gene sequence: CDR1 SGHDN, CDR2 FVKESK. The CDR3 loop spans 13 amino acids. V lost 1 base to trimming and J lost 4 bases, with 7 bases between them. Here the CDR3 reads CASSQVSIYGYTF. DNA of the CDR3: TGTGCCAGCAGCCAAGTGTCTATCTATGGCTACACCTTC.

A few counts support this clone. DNA of the CDR3: TGCAGCGGCCTAGAAGAGACCCAGTACTTC. Amino acids: CSGLEETQYF. The chain employs TRBV29-1 and TRBJ2-5; D unresolved. CDR1 is SQVTM and CDR2 is ANQGSEA in the germline V gene. The CDR3 sequence is 10 residues long. V gave up 7 bases and J gave up 3 bases, with 6 bases separating them.